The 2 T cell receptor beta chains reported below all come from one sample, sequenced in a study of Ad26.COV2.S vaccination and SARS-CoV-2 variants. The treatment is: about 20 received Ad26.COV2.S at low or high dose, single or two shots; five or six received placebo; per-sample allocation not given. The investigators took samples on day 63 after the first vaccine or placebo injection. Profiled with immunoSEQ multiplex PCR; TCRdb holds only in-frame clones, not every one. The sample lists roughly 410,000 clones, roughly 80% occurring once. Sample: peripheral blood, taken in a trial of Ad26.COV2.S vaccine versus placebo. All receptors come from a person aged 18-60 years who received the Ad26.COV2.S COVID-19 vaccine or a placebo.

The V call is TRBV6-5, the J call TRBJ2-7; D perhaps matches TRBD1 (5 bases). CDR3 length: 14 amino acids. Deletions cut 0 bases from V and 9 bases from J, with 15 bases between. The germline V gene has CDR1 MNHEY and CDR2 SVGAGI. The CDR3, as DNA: TGTGCCAGCAGTTACTCGATGTTTGGGGCTGGGCAGTACTTC. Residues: CASSYSMFGAGQYF.

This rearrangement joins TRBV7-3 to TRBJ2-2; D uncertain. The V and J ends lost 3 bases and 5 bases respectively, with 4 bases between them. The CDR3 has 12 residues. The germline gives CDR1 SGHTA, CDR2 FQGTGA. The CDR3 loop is CASSFRTGELFF. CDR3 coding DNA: TGTGCCAGCAGCTTTAGAACCGGGGAGCTGTTTTTT.